The 27 T cell receptor beta chains below come from one sample, sequenced in a study of T cell responses to AZD1222 COVID-19 vaccine (TCRdb year 2021). The time point tag for this specimen amounts to: baseline before first vaccination. The library relied on the immunoSEQ multiplex PCR assay. TCRdb carries this immuneACCESS record with in-frame sequences only. Its versions omit some clonotypes, under half of them owing to an unresolved V gene in the studies checked, with the rest unexplained. The sample table lists over 130,000 clones, 85% to 95% of them with a count of one. The ten largest clones add up to approximately 5.3% of the sample. The material was peripheral blood, obtained on day 0 of AZD1222 vaccination. Source of these receptors: an adult in good health.

This chain links TRBV5-4 with TRBJ2-7; 7 bases match TRBD2. The germline V gene encodes CDR1 SGHNT and CDR2 YYREEE (reference sequence). V gave up 3 bases and J gave up 5 bases; unmatched junction bases: 14. The CDR3 is 16 residues long. This CDR3 reads CASSSPGREGSHEQYF. The CDR3 DNA reads as TGTGCCAGCAGCTCACCGGGCAGGGAGGGAAGCCACGAGCAGTACTTC.

This clone has more than one count but fewer than ten. The V and J genes are TRBV7-8 and TRBJ1-5; D unclear. Trimming took 1 base from V and 5 from J, leaving 6 bases between them. Germline lookup yields CDR1 SGHVS and CDR2 FQNEAQ. The CDR3 has 13 amino acids. The CDR3 region has the DNA TGTGCCAGCAGCTTAGGAACCGATCAGCCCCAGCATTTT. This gives the protein CASSLGTDQPQHF.

V and J are TRBV7-2 and TRBJ2-2; D not certain. This CDR3 contains 13 residues. Germline V CDR1 and CDR2: SGHTA, FQGNSA. V was trimmed by 4 bases and J by 6 bases, leaving 9 bases between them. The CDR3 sequence is CASSSRVSGELFF. The CDR3 nucleotides are TGTGCCAGCAGCTCGCGCGTGTCCGGGGAGCTGTTTTTT.

In its sample, this clone was seen once. The gene calls are TRBV10-2 and TRBJ2-1; D remains unclear. CDR3 length: 12 residues. Trimming removed 6 bases at V and 10 bases at J, with 13 bases between. The germline gives CDR1 WSHSY, CDR2 SAAADI. The CDR3 nucleotides are TGCGCCAGCAGCTCCGCAGGAGAAGAGCAGTTCTTC. Amino acids: CASSSAGEEQFF.

This clone was recorded only once. The chain uses TRBV10-3 and TRBJ2-3; D not resolved. Trimming left V 0 bases short and J 1 base short, with 5 bases between. The germline gives CDR1 ENHRY, CDR2 SYGVKD. The CDR3 covers 14 residues. CDR3 protein: CAISESWGTDTQYF. The CDR3 nucleotides read TGTGCCATCAGTGAGTCTTGGGGCACAGATACGCAGTATTTT.

In this sample, this clone turned up many times. The chain employs TRBV7-8 and TRBJ1-6, with D perhaps matching TRBD1 (5 bases). Germline CDR1 is SGHVS and CDR2 is FQNEAQ. The CDR3 length is 15 residues. Trimming removed 5 bases from V and 9 bases from J, with 17 bases in between. CDR3 DNA: TGTGCCAGCAGCCCCCGGTCAGGGTTGAGTTCACCCCTCCACTTT. It is translated as CASSPRSGLSSPLHF.

This clone came up once. The genes are TRBV7-9 and TRBJ2-6, with D perhaps TRBD1 (6 bases). V lost 1 base, J lost 9 bases, and 19 bases lay in between. Germline assignment: CDR1 SEHNR and CDR2 FQNEAQ (reference sequence). The CDR3 runs 17 residues. The CDR3 sequence is CASSLGSEGHDFNVLTF. The CDR3 region has the DNA TGTGCCAGCAGCTTAGGGTCAGAGGGACACGACTTCAACGTCCTGACTTTC.

The rearrangement joins TRBV5-1 to TRBJ2-7, with D unclear. Looked up from germline, CDR1 is SGHRS and CDR2 is YFSETQ. Trimming pared 0 bases from V and 7 bases from J, leaving 8 bases between. This CDR3 region has 12 residues. The CDR3 DNA is TGCGCCAGCAGCTTGGAAGGGATTGAGCAGTACTTC. Translating it yields CASSLEGIEQYF.

This rearrangement joins TRBV6-2 or TRBV6-3 to TRBJ1-2; no reliable D call. The CDR3 covers 15 residues. Per the germline V gene, CDR1 is MNHEY and CDR2 is SVGEGT. The V end was cut by 2 bases, the J end by 5 bases, with 15 bases between. The CDR3, as DNA: TGTGCCAGCAGTTACGCGCGAGTCACAGAATATGGCTACACCTTC. Residues: CASSYARVTEYGYTF.

The chain is built from TRBV5-5 and TRBJ2-5; D might be TRBD1 or TRBD2, each matching 5 bases. CDR1 SGHKS and CDR2 YYEKEE come from the germline V gene (reference sequence). V was cut by 5 bases and J by 3 bases, with 14 bases left in between. This CDR3 is built from 14 residues. In DNA, the CDR3 is TGTGCCAGCAGTACCGGGACGCCTAAAGAGACCCAGTACTTC. This gives the protein CASSTGTPKETQYF. The variable domain in full, with the rest retrieved from reference TRBV5-5 and TRBJ2-5, is DAGVTQSPTHLIKTRGQQVTLRCSPISGHKSVSWYQQVLGQGPQFIFQYYEKEERGRGNFPDRFSARQFPNYSSELNVNALLLGDSALYLCASSTGTPKETQYFGPGTRLLVL.

V gene TRBV27 combines with J gene TRBJ2-7; 10 bases are shared with TRBD2. The CDR3 has 15 amino acids. The ends lost 5 bases at V and 2 bases at J; junction bases unmatched: 6. Germline V lookup: CDR1 MNHEY, CDR2 SMNVEV (reference sequence). The CDR3 DNA is TGTGCCAGCAGTCTTCTAGCGGGGGCAGCCTACGAGCAGTACTTC. Amino acids: CASSLLAGAAYEQYF.

This clone has just a few counts. V gene TRBV5-1 combines with J gene TRBJ1-2, with 12 positions matching TRBD1. This CDR3 is 15 amino acids long. Germline V gives CDR1 SGHRS, CDR2 YFSETQ. The J segment lost 11 bases and the V segment lost 6 bases, leaving 14 bases of the junction unmatched. DNA for the CDR3: TGCGCCAGCACAGGATCTCCGGGACAGGGGGCTCCTTACACCTTC. Amino acid sequence: CASTGSPGQGAPYTF.

The CDR3 loop is CASSSTGGLTGELFF. Written as DNA, the CDR3 is TGTGCCAGCAGCTCTACAGGGGGTTTAACTGGGGAGCTGTTTTTT. The rearrangement uses TRBV11-3 and TRBJ2-2, with TRBD1 matching 8 bases. V gave up 4 bases and J gave up 8 bases; unmatched junction bases: 9. This CDR3 has 15 residues. Germline CDR1 is SGHNT and CDR2 is YENEEA. Using reference TRBV11-3 and TRBJ2-2 for the parts outside the CDR3, the full variable domain is EAGVVQSPRYKIIEKKQPVAFWCNPISGHNTLYWYLQNLGQGPELLIRYENEEAVDDSQLPKDRFSAERLKGVDSTLKIQPAELGDSAVYLCASSSTGGLTGELFFGEGSRLTVL.

The chain joins TRBV5-1 to TRBJ1-4; 8 nucleotides align to TRBD1. The CDR3 is 15 amino acids. The V segment lost 0 bases and the J segment 2 bases; nucleotides outside the gene matches: 0. Per the germline V gene, CDR1 is SGHRS and CDR2 is YFSETQ. CDR3 sequence (DNA): TGCGCCAGCAGCTTGGACAGGGGGACTAATGAAAAACTGTTTTTT. It encodes CASSLDRGTNEKLFF.

The chain has TRBV27 and TRBJ2-7, with TRBD1 identical over 8 bases. V shed 0 bases, J shed 2 bases, and the junction held 6 bases outside the gene matches. This CDR3 comprises 16 residues. Germline CDR1 and CDR2: MNHEY and SMNVEV (reference sequence). The CDR3 coding sequence is TGTGCCAGCAGTTTATCGTTCAGGGGGCCCCCCTACGAGCAGTACTTC. It is translated as CASSLSFRGPPYEQYF.

V usage is TRBV19 and J usage is TRBJ1-1; tentatively, D is TRBD1 (5 bases). Trimming removed 8 bases at V and 7 bases at J, with 17 bases between. CDR3 length equals 13 residues. Per the germline V gene, CDR1 is LNHDA and CDR2 is SQIVND (reference sequence). The CDR3 loop is CASQPGKGGEAFF. The CDR3 bases are TGTGCCAGTCAACCAGGGAAGGGAGGTGAAGCTTTCTTT.

This clone qualifies as medium-sized. The CDR3 DNA reads as TGTGCCAGCAGTTTACTCATCCAGCCCGAGACCCAGTACTTC. It specifies CASSLLIQPETQYF. The genes are TRBV28 and TRBJ2-5; D uncertain. CDR3 size: 14 residues. Trimming stripped 2 bases from V and 5 bases from J, with 12 bases between. Germline assignment: CDR1 MDHEN and CDR2 SYDVKM.

A word on this clone: At one end, the junction sequence differs from germline, possibly due to a read error. The V and J genes are TRBV7-7 and TRBJ2-5, with 12 bases identical to TRBD2. The CDR3 totals 16 residues. Germline V gives CDR1 SSHAT, CDR2 FNYEAQ (reference sequence). The CDR3 spells CASSLDSGLAGETQYF. CDR3 DNA: TGTGCTAGCAGCTTAGATAGTGGACTAGCGGGGGAGACCCAGTACTTC.

The V call is TRBV15, the J call TRBJ1-5; the D gene is possibly TRBD1 (6 bases). CDR1 is LNHNV, CDR2 YYDKDF, per germline (reference sequence). The V end lost 8 bases, the J end lost 2 bases, and 13 bases lay between the germline ends. The CDR3 consists of 14 residues. The CDR3 protein is CATARGNGNQPQHF. The CDR3 nucleotides read TGTGCCACCGCCAGGGGCAATGGCAATCAGCCCCAGCATTTT.

The chain combines TRBV9 with TRBJ1-3; D unresolved. The CDR3 length is 15 residues. With 4 bases removed from V and 0 bases from J, the gap between germline ends came to 11 bases. Germline CDR1 is SGDLS and CDR2 is YYNGEE. CDR3 nucleotides: TGTGCCAGCAGCTCCACAGTTGCCTCTGGAAACACCATATATTTT. It specifies CASSSTVASGNTIYF.

The genes are TRBV2 and TRBJ2-3; D possibly corresponds to TRBD2 (7 bases). The CDR3 contains 15 residues. V lost 3 bases, J lost 3 bases, and 13 bases lay in between. Germline V lookup: CDR1 SNHLY, CDR2 FYNNEI. The chain's CDR3 is CASSDRGGPTDTQYF. DNA for the CDR3: TGTGCCAGCAGTGATAGGGGGGGCCCTACAGATACGCAGTATTTT. Full variable domain (outside the CDR3, taken from reference TRBV2 and TRBJ2-3): EPEVTQTPSHQVTQMGQEVILRCVPISNHLYFYWYRQILGQKVEFLVSFYNNEISEKSEIFDDQFSVERPDGSNFTLKIRSTKLEDSAMYFCASSDRGGPTDTQYFGPGTRLTVL.

The rearrangement joins TRBV7-3 to TRBJ2-3; possibly TRBD2 for D (6 bases). From germline, CDR1 is SGHTA and CDR2 FQGTGA. The germline V and J ends were trimmed by 7 bases and 2 bases, with 25 bases remaining between them. CDR3 length: 18 amino acids. Written as DNA, the CDR3 is TGTGCCAGCACTCTTGGAGGGGCCGCCCGGCCTTACACAGATACGCAGTATTTT. This sequence encodes CASTLGGAARPYTDTQYF.

This clone has only a few counts. This rearrangement joins TRBV27 to TRBJ1-5; no firm D call. From germline, CDR1 is MNHEY and CDR2 SMNVEV (reference sequence). This CDR3 has 13 residues. V was pared by 6 bases and J by 0 bases, with 6 bases between. In DNA, the CDR3 is TGTGCCAGCAGGCATAATAGCAATCAGCCCCAGCATTTT. Amino acid sequence: CASRHNSNQPQHF.

The V gene is TRBV5-1, the J gene TRBJ1-2; D might be TRBD1 (6 bases). CDR1 SGHRS and CDR2 YFSETQ come from the germline V gene. CDR3 length equals 14 residues. V was cut by 3 bases and J by 4 bases, with 13 bases left in between. CDR3 loop: CASSSTGTFYGYTF. DNA for the CDR3: TGCGCCAGCAGCTCTACCGGGACATTCTATGGCTACACCTTC.

V usage is TRBV14 and J usage is TRBJ2-3; D not certain. Germline CDR1 and CDR2: SGHDN and FVKESK. The CDR3 spans 16 residues. With 4 bases removed from V and 2 bases from J, the gap between germline ends came to 16 bases. CDR3 sequence (DNA): TGTGCCAGCAGCCCTCCGGGCGAAGGCCTCACAGATACGCAGTATTTT. Its protein product is CASSPPGEGLTDTQYF.

V and J are TRBV5-1 and TRBJ2-2; possibly TRBD1 for D (6 bases). The CDR3 spans 18 residues. Germline V CDR1 and CDR2: SGHRS, YFSETQ. Trimming left V 0 bases short and J 2 bases short, with 17 bases between. CDR3 sequence: CASSLALTGRPNTGELFF. CDR3 sequence (DNA): TGCGCCAGCAGCTTGGCTCTAACAGGGAGACCAAACACCGGGGAGCTGTTTTTT.

This clone was detected once. The V and J genes are TRBV6-4 and TRBJ2-2, with TRBD1 identical over 9 bases. J gave up 4 bases and V 6 bases, and 6 bases lay outside the gene matches. The CDR3 spans 15 residues. Germline V gene lookup returns CDR1 MRHNA and CDR2 SNTAGT. DNA of the CDR3: TGTGCCAGCAGCCCGACAGGGGGTTTCACCGGGGAGCTGTTTTTT. It codes for CASSPTGGFTGELFF.